This T cell receptor beta chain stems from a study of blood T cell repertoires in COVID-19. Cohort allocation depended upon clinical history that participants reported. From germline, CDR1 is KGHSH and CDR2 LQKENI. J lost 8 bases, V lost 2 bases, and 10 bases had no gene match. The CDR3 has 16 residues. Authors' processing steps: Nucleated cell counts were estimated from reference gene primer amplification. Libraries were prepared by immunoSEQ multiplex PCR; TCRdb keeps only in-frame clonotypes and omits some of them. V, J and clone size were drawn from that table, and D and trimming were deduced from the DNA. The sample includes roughly 220,000 clones, roughly 90% of them seen just once.

The TCR originated in a woman aged 40 to 55 with acute COVID-19. V usage is TRBV18 and J usage is TRBJ2-1, with TRBD1 matching 9 bases. The sequencing input was PBMCs or T cells enriched from blood (not recorded which). CDR3 amino acids: CASSPNRGRLGDEQFF. DNA for the CDR3: TGTGCCAGCTCACCAAACAGGGGGCGCTTGGGCGATGAGCAGTTCTTC.